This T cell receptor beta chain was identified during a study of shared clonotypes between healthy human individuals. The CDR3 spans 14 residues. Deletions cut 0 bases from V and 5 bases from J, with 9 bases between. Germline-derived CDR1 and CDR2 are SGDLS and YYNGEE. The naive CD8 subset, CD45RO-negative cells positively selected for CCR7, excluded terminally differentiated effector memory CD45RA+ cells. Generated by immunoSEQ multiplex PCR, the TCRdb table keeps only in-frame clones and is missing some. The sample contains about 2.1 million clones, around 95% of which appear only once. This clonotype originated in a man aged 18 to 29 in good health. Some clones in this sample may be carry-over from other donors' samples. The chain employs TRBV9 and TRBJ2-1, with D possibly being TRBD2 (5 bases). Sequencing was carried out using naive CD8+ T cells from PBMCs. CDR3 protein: CASSVGAVDNEQFF. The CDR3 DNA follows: TGTGCCAGCAGCGTAGGAGCGGTTGACAATGAGCAGTTCTTC.